This entry lists 11 T cell receptor beta chains sequenced from one sample in a study of T cells in Graves' hyperthyroidism and ophthalmopathy. Amplified regions were TCR beta CDR3 sequences from RNA transcripts. First-round RT-PCR of the TCR CDR3 relied on the HTBI primer set. Via MiXCR, TCRdb re-called the multiplex PCR reads, giving one row per CDR3 protein. This sample carries 600,000 to 800,000 distinct CDR3 sequences, roughly a third of them seen once, and the ten largest clones take roughly 31%. The material sequenced was blood. The origin of the receptors is a woman aged 40 to 50 with Graves' hyperthyroidism.

The chain couples TRBV25-1 to TRBJ2-7, with 12 bases fitting TRBD2. Per the germline V gene, CDR1 is MGHDK and CDR2 is SYGVNS. V gave up 6 bases and J gave up 6 bases; unmatched junction bases: 18. The CDR3 contains 18 residues. CDR3 residues: CASRPTSTRLAGVSEQYF. In nucleotides, the CDR3 is TGTGCCAGCAGACCTACATCAACCCGACTAGCGGGAGTCTCCGAGCAGTACTTC.

This clonotype has only a few counts. V is TRBV20-1 and J is TRBJ1-2, with D perhaps matching TRBD1 (5 bases). The CDR3 loop spans 15 amino acids. V lost 3 bases, J lost 2 bases, and 16 bases lay in between. Germline V gives CDR1 DFQATT, CDR2 SNEGSKA (reference sequence). The DNA of the CDR3 is TGCAGTGCTAGCGGGGGGGTTTGGGTAAACTATGGCTACACCTTC. Translated: CSASGGVWVNYGYTF.

The chain couples TRBV4-3 to TRBJ1-2; D remains ambiguous. Trimming took off 0 bases at V and 4 bases at J, with 15 bases between the two ends. The germline gives CDR1 LGHNA, CDR2 YSLEER. CDR3 size: 16 residues. The CDR3 bases are TGCGCCAGCAGCCAAGATTGGGAAGACCTGTTCTATGGCTACACCTTC. Its translation is CASSQDWEDLFYGYTF.

J is TRBJ2-5 and V is TRBV11-2, with 8 bases fitting TRBD1. In germline, CDR1 is SGHAT, CDR2 FQNNGV. CDR3 length: 15 amino acids. The V and J ends lost 5 bases and 3 bases, in that order; junction bases with no gene match: 8. DNA of the CDR3: TGTGCCAGCAGCACACTCAGGGGGCGGGAAGAGACCCAGTACTTC. Encoded protein: CASSTLRGREETQYF.

This clonotype was observed many times. This chain connects TRBV12-3 or TRBV12-4 to TRBJ1-1; tentative D call: TRBD1 (5 bases). The CDR3 has 14 amino acids. Trimming cost V 8 bases and J 1 base, with 14 bases left between them. The CDR3 DNA sequence: TGTGCCAGCCTTAGGAGGGACGGGAACACTGAAGCTTTCTTT. Translated, it gives CASLRRDGNTEAFF.

This clonotype was seen a few times. The genes are TRBV14 and TRBJ1-5, with D uncertain. The germline V gene encodes CDR1 SGHDN and CDR2 FVKESK. This CDR3 has 15 amino acids. V lost 0 bases and J lost 5, with 11 bases in between. The CDR3 sequence is CASSQDYGPYQPQHF. The CDR3, as DNA: TGTGCCAGCAGCCAAGATTATGGGCCATATCAGCCCCAGCATTTT.

This clonotype has at least ten counts. The V and J genes are TRBV2 and TRBJ2-6, with TRBD2 as a possible D gene (5 bases). The germline V and J ends were trimmed by 6 bases and 4 bases, with 16 bases remaining between them. CDR3 length: 16 residues. Germline CDR1 SNHLY, CDR2 FYNNEI. The CDR3 region has the DNA TGTGCCAGCAGCCCCTCAGGAGGCGCGGGGGCCAACGTCCTGACTTTC. Its translation is CASSPSGGAGANVLTF. Full variable domain (remainder filled in from reference TRBV2 and TRBJ2-6): EPEVTQTPSHQVTQMGQEVILRCVPISNHLYFYWYRQILGQKVEFLVSFYNNEISEKSEIFDDQFSVERPDGSNFTLKIRSTKLEDSAMYFCASSPSGGAGANVLTFGAGSRLTVL.

This clonotype occurred a few times. This chain uses TRBV19 with TRBJ2-7; the match to TRBD2 covers 8 bases. This CDR3 has 15 amino acids. The germline CDR1 and CDR2 sequences are LNHDA and SQIVND (reference sequence). J was trimmed by 5 bases and V by 6 bases; bases with no gene match: 12. In DNA, the CDR3 is TGTGCCAGTAGGGTTACAGCGGGAGTTCTCAACGAGCAGTACTTC. Translated: CASRVTAGVLNEQYF.

This clonotype was detected only a few times. The chain combines TRBV20-1 with TRBJ2-7; the D is unclear. Germline values: CDR1 DFQATT, CDR2 SNEGSKA (reference sequence). The CDR3 covers 16 residues. V gave up 5 bases and J gave up 4 bases, with 24 bases separating them. The CDR3 sequence is CSASLDHPGPGYEQYF. The CDR3 DNA reads TGCAGTGCTTCCTTAGACCACCCCGGACCCGGGTACGAGCAGTACTTC.

This clonotype was seen repeatedly, ten times or more. The chain combines TRBV20-1 with TRBJ1-6; D is perhaps TRBD1 (6 bases). This CDR3 is 14 amino acids long. Per the germline V gene, CDR1 is DFQATT and CDR2 is SNEGSKA (reference sequence). Deletions cut 0 bases from V and 9 bases from J, with 12 bases between. The CDR3 DNA reads as TGCAGTGCTAGAGAGCAGGGGAAGGGTTCACCCCTCCACTTT. It specifies CSAREQGKGSPLHF.

The CDR3 nucleotides read TGTGCCAGCAGCACAAAGACTAGCGGCATTCACAATGAGCAGTTCTTC. Amino acids: CASSTKTSGIHNEQFF. This chain uses TRBV4-2 with TRBJ2-7, with TRBD2 identical over 9 bases. The assigned J gene may be wrong: the sequence end matches TRBJ2-1 better. The CDR3 extends over 16 amino acids. Germline CDR1 and CDR2: LGHNA and YNFKEQ.